This paragraph reports one TCR beta chain. No cognate antigen has been identified for it. Nothing much larger sits one base from this clone, and base qualities are not available. TCR CDR3 regions were amplified from genomic DNA by multiplex PCR using the deep immunoSEQ assay. Extracted genomic DNA from each cell subset was distributed evenly across all wells of several immunoSEQ 96-well plates, and each plate was treated as a replicate. Each replicate PCR for sorted subsets received about 200 ng genomic DNA, equal to tens of thousands of T cell genomes. Purified libraries were measured with a Qubit 3.0 fluorometer, size-checked on a Bioanalyzer 2100, and measured again with the KAPA Library Quantification kit. Every immunoSEQ 96-well plate was sequenced on a dedicated single-read 150-cycle Illumina NextSeq 550 flow cell. The authors' analysis ran thus. Because only junctional sequences without quality scores were contained in the immunoSEQ output, filtering matching that applied to full-length reads could not be performed. Sequences were annotated with PyIR, a Python wrapper for IgBLAST v1.9, using IMGT germline references to assign V/J genes and CDR3. Reads were removed for weak V/J assignments (E-value above 1e-6), missing CDR3, stop codons, out-of-frame junctions, or ambiguous translated residues. V3J clonotypes were defined by identical inferred V gene, J gene, and CDR3 amino acid sequence. Percentage overlap between repertoires was computed as shared unique clonotypes divided by the size of the smaller repertoire. Repertoire richness was assessed with RTK rarefaction, the Chao1 estimator, and Recon v2.1 estimates of unobserved clonotypes. OLGA was used to compute generation probabilities for all TCRbeta clonotypes that the gDNA method yielded from a few donors. Sourced from immuneACCESS, this table was stored by TCRdb with only in-frame sequences that have V and J called. A share of the clones is absent; for the studies checked, an unresolved V gene accounts for under half, and the remainder has no known explanation. That table is the source of V, J and clone size, and D and trimming were worked out from the DNA. A total of 1,100,000 or so clones appear in this sample, about 84% of them only once. The ten largest clones add up to 0.5% to 0.6% of the sample.

This sample is part of a study of shared clonotypes between healthy human individuals (dated by TCRdb to about 2020). In terms of the full investigation: The cohort comprised two women and a few men aged 18 to 49 years. To estimate repertoire size and how much clonotypes are shared between individuals, the study performed deep sequencing of blood TCR repertoires from about five healthy adults. To increase sequencing depth and limit assay-specific biases, different laboratories used diverse techniques to prepare libraries and sequence TCR repertoires. Per donor, leukapheresis produced somewhere between about 0.85 and 8.9 billion PBMCs. Per donor, three plates each were used for CD4 naive and CD4 memory, two for CD8 naive, and one for CD8 memory.

Donors were healthy HIV-negative adults with no recently reported acute infections or vaccinations. Every donor was a Caucasian adult living in Nashville, Tennessee, USA. CD4+ T cells were enriched by magnetic negative selection, after which naive cells were positively selected on CD45RA and the negative fraction was taken as the memory subset. Blood was collected by leukapheresis, and PBMCs were isolated by Ficoll-Histopaque density gradient centrifugation and then cryopreserved in liquid nitrogen vapor phase. Purity and quantity of every magnetically sorted T cell population were checked by analytical flow cytometry. From each sorted fraction, genomic DNA was isolated and quantified by UV absorbance on a Nanodrop 2000c. General study outcomes and caveats: Even with the large sequencing depth, rarefaction of the sorted-subset datasets indicated that sequencing was incomplete. Naive subsets generally had larger estimated clonotype richness than memory subsets did. Only blood was sampled, and tissue TCR repertoires likely differ from those in blood. Sharing across a few donors was observed for roughly 5.4% of naive CD4, around 3.5% of naive CD8, 2.3% of memory CD4, and about 0.4% of memory CD8 clonotypes. The genetic and exposure-history diversity represented was limited by the small number of donors. Higher generation probabilities were observed for clonotypes shared by all four sorted-subset donors than for non-shared clonotypes. Pairwise subsampling led to the expectation that sequencing depth would affect the degree of clonotype sharing among donors.

V gives up 6 bases and J gives up 1 base, and the segment between their germline ends measures 13 bases. CDR1 MDHEN and CDR2 SYDVKM were looked up in the germline V gene. The CDR3 measures 15 amino acids from cysteine to phenylalanine. The read is trimmed to its CDR3 DNA, 45 bases read in frame from base 1. The TCR comes from a man younger than 35 in good health. Some clones in this sample may be carry-over from other donors' samples. Material for sequencing was memory CD4+ T cells from PBMCs. The meaning of the sample's cell subset or site label: CD45RA-negative fraction. This receptor chain uses TRBV28 and TRBJ2-4; no D segment can be confidently identified. The DNA sequence follows: TGTGCCAGCAGCGCACGGGCGTTCGCCAAAAACATTCAGTACTTC. This yields the protein CASSARAFAKNIQYF. The CDR3 plus the reference TRBV28 and TRBJ2-4 genes for the other parts give the full variable domain: DVKVTQSSRYLVKRTGEKVFLECVQDMDHENMFWYRQDPGLGLRLIYFSYDVKMKEKGDIPEGYSVSREKKERFSLILESASTNQTSMYLCASSARAFAKNIQYFGAGTRLSVL.